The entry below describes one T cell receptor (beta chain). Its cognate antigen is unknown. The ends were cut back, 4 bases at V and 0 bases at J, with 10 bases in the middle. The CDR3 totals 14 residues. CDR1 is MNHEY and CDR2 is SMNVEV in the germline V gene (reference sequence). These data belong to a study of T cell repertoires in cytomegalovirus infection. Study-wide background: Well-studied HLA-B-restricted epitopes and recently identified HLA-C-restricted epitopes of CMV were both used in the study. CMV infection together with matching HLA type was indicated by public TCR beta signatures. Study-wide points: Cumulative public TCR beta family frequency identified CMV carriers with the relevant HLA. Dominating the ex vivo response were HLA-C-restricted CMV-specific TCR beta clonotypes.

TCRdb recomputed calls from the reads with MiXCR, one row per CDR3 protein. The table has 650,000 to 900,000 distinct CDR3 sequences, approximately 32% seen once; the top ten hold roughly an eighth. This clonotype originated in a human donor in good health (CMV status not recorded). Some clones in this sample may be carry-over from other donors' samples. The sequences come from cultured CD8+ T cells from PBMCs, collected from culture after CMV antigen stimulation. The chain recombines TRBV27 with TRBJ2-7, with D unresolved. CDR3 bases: TGTGCCAGCAGTTCTGGCGTCTACTCCTACGAGCAGTACTTC. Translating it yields CASSSGVYSYEQYF.